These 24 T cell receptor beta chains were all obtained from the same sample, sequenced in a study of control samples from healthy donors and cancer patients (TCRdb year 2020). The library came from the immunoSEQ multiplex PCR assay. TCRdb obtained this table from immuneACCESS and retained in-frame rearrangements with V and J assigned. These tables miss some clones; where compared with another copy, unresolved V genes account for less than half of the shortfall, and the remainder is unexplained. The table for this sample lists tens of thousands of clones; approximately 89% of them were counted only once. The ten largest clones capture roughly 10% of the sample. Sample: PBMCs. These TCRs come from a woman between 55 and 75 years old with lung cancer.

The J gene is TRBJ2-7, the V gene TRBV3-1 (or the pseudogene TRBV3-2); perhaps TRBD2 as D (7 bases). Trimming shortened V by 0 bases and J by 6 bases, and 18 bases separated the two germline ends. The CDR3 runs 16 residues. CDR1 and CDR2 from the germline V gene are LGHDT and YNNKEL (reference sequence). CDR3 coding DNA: TGTGCCAGCAGCCAAGAAGGGGGACGGGGGGATGCCGAGCAGTACTTC. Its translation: CASSQEGGRGDAEQYF.

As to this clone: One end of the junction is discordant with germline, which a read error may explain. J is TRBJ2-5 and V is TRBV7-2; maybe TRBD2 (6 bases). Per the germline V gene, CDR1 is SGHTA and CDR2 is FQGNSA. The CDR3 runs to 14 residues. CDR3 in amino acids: CASSSGGDQETQYF. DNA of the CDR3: TGTGCCAGCAGCTCCGGGGGAGACCAGGAGACCCAGTACTTC.

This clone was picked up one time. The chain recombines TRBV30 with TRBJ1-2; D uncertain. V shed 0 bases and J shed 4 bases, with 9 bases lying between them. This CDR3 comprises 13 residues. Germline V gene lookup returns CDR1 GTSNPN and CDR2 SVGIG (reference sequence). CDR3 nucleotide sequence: TGTGCCTGGAGTGTAGAACCCCTCTATGGCTACACCTTC. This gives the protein CAWSVEPLYGYTF.

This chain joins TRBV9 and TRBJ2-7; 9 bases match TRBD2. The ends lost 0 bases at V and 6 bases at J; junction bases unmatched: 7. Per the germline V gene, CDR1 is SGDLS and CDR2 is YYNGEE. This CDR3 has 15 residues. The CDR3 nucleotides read TGTGCCAGCAGCGTAGCTCAGGGACTAGCTTCCGAGCAGTACTTC. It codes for CASSVAQGLASEQYF.

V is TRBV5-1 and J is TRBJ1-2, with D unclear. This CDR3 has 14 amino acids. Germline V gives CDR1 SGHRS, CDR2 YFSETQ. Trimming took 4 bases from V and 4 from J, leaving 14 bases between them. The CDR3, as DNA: TGCGCCAGCAGCCCCTCTCCCGCCTCCTATGGCTACACCTTC. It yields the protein CASSPSPASYGYTF.

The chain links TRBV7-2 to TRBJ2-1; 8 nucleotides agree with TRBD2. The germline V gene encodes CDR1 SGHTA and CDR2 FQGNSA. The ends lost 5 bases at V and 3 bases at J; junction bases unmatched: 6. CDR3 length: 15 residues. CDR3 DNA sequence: TGTGCCAGCAGCCCGCGGGGACTAGTCTACAATGAGCAGTTCTTC. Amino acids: CASSPRGLVYNEQFF.

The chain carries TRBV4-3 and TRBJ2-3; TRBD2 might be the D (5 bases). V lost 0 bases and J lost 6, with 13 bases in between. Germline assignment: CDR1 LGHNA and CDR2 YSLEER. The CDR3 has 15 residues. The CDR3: CASSQDFGVSDTQYF. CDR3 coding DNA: TGCGCCAGCAGCCAAGATTTCGGGGTTTCGGATACGCAGTATTTT.

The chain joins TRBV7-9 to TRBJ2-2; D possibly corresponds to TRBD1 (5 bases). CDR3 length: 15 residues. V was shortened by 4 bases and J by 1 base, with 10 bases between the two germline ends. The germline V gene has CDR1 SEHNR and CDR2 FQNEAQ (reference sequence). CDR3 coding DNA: TGTGCCAGCAGCTCTCCGACAGAGAACACCGGGGAGCTGTTTTTT. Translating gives CASSSPTENTGELFF. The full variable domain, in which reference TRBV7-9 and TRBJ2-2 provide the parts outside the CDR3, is DTGVSQNPRHKITKRGQNVTFRCDPISEHNRLYWYRQTLGQGPEFLTYFQNEAQLEKSRLLSDRFSAERPKGSFSTLEIQRTEQGDSAMYLCASSSPTENTGELFFGEGSRLTVL.

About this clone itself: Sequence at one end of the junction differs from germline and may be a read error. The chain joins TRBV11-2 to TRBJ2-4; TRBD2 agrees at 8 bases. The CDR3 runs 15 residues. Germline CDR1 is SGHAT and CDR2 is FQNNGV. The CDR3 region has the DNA TGTGCCAGCAGCTTAGTGTCCAGCGGGGGTTTTGAGAGGGACTTC. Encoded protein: CASSLVSSGGFERDF. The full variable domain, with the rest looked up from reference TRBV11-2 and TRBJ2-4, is EAGVAQSPRYKIIEKRQSVAFWCNPISGHATLYWYQQILGQGPKLLIQFQNNGVVDDSQLPKDRFSAERLKGVDSTLKIQPAKLEDSAVYLCASSLVSSGGFERDFGAGTRLSVL.

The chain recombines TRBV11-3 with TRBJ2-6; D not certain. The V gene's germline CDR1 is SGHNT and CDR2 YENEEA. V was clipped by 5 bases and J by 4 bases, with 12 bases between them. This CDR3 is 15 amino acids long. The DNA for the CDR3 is TGTGCCAGCAGCCTCCAAAGGGCAGGGGCCAACGTCCTGACTTTC. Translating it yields CASSLQRAGANVLTF.

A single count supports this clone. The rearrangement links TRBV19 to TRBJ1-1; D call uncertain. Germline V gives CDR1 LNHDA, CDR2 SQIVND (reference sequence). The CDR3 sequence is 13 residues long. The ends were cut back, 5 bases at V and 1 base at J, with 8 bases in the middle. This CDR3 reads CASSRTWNTEAFF. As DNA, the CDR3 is TGTGCCAGTAGTCGCACTTGGAACACTGAAGCTTTCTTT.

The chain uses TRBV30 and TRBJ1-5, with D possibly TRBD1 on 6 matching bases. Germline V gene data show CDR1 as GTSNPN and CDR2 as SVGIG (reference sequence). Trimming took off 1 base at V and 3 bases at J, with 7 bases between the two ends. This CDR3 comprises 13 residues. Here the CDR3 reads CAWSGGHNQPQHF. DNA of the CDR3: TGTGCCTGGAGTGGGGGACACAATCAGCCCCAGCATTTT. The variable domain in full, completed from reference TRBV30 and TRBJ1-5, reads SQTIHQWPATLVQPVGSPLSLECTVEGTSNPNLYWYRQAAGRGLQLLFYSVGIGQISSEVPQNLSASRPQDRQFILSSKKLLLSDSGFYLCAWSGGHNQPQHFGDGTRLSIL.

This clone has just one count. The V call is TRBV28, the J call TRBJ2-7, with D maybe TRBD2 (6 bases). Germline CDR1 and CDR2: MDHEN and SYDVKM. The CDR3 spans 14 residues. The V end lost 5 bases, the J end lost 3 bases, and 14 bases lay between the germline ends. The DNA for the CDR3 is TGTGCCAGCAGTCCCATGGGGACTTACTACGAGCAGTACTTC. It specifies CASSPMGTYYEQYF.

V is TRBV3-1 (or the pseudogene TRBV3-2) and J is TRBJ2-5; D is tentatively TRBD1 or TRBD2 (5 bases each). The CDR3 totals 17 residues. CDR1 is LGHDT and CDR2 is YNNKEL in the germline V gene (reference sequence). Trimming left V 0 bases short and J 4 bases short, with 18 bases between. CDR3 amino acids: CASSQDWGRSIGETQYF. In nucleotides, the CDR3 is TGTGCCAGCAGCCAAGATTGGGGACGGAGCATCGGAGAGACCCAGTACTTC.

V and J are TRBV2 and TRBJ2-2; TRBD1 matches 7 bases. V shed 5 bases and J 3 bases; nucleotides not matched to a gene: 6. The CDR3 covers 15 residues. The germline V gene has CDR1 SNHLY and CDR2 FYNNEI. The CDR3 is CASSQSTGDTGELFF. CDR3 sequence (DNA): TGTGCCAGCAGTCAAAGTACAGGGGACACCGGGGAGCTGTTTTTT.

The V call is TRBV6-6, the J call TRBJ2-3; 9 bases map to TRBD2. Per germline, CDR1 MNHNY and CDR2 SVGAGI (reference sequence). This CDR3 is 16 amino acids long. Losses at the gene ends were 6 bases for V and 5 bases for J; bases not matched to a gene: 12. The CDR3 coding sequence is TGTGCCAGCAGCCCCTTGTCGCGGGAGGGAGGAGATACGCAGTATTTT. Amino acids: CASSPLSREGGDTQYF.

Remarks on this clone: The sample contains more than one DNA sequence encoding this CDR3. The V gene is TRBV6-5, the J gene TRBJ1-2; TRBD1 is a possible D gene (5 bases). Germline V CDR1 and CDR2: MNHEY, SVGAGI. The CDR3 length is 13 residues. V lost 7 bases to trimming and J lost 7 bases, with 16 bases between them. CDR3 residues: CASTPGGVGGYTF. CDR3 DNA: TGTGCCAGCACCCCGGGGGGAGTCGGTGGCTACACCTTC.

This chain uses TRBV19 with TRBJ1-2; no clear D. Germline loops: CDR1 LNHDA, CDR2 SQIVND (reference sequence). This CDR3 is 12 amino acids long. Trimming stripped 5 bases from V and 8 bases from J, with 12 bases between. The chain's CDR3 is CASSGRSKGYTF. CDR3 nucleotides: TGTGCCAGTAGTGGACGGAGCAAAGGCTACACCTTC.

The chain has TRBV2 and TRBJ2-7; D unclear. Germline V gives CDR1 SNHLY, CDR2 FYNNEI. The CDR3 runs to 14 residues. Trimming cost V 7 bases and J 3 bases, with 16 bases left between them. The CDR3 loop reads CASKPYPQDYEQYF. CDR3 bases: TGTGCCAGCAAACCCTACCCACAAGACTACGAGCAGTACTTC. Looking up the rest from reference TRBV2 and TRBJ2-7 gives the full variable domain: EPEVTQTPSHQVTQMGQEVILRCVPISNHLYFYWYRQILGQKVEFLVSFYNNEISEKSEIFDDQFSVERPDGSNFTLKIRSTKLEDSAMYFCASKPYPQDYEQYFGPGTRLTVT.

The CDR3 bases are TGTGCCAGCAGTCCGGGACCTGTTCAAAACAATGAGCAGTTCTTC. Its protein product is CASSPGPVQNNEQFF. The genes are TRBV28 and TRBJ2-1; D possibly uses TRBD1 or TRBD2 (5 bases each). This CDR3 is built from 15 residues. V was cut by 5 bases and J by 5 bases, with 16 bases left in between. Germline assignment: CDR1 MDHEN and CDR2 SYDVKM.

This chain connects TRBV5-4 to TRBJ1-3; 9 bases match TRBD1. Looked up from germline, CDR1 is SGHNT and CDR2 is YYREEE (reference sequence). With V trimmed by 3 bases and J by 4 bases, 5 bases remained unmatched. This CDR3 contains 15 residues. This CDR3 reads CASSSGTGRGNTIYF. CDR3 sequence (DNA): TGTGCCAGCAGCTCTGGGACAGGGAGGGGAAACACCATATATTTT.

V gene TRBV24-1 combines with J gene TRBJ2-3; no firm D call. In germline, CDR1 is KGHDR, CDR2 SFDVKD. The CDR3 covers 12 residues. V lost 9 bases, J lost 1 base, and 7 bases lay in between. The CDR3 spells CATSDGTDTQYF. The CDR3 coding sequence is TGTGCCACCTCGGACGGCACAGATACGCAGTATTTT.

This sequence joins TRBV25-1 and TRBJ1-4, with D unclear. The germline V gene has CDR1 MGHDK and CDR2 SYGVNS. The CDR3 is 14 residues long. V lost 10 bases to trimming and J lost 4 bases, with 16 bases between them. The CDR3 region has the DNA TGTGCCACCACCGACGGAGACCTTAATGAAAAACTGTTTTTT. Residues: CATTDGDLNEKLFF.

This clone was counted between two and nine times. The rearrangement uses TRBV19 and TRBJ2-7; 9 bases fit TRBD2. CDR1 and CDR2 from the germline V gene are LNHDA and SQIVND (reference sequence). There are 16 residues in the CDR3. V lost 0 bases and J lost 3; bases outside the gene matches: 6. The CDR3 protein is CASSIDVASGNYEQYF. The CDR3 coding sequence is TGTGCCAGTAGTATAGATGTGGCTAGCGGGAACTACGAGCAGTACTTC.